Listed below are T cell receptor beta chains from one sample, sequenced in a study of cytomegalovirus exposure and HLA in healthy donors. Profiled with immunoSEQ multiplex PCR; TCRdb holds only in-frame clones, not every one. The sample yields about 110,000 clones, 65% to 85% seen once. Material: PBMCs. The receptors shown here come from a man aged 25-45 years in good health and CMV-seropositive. Each CDR3 is given with its conserved first and last residue. A D gene is named only where the DNA matches it firmly. The size field is filled for only some rows; it gives once, few, many or a size class.

v_call: TRBV6-5; clone_size: -; j_call: TRBJ2-5; d_call: TRBD2; cdr3_aa: CASSYSGLAEQETQYF; cdr3_nt: TGTGCCAGCAGTTACTCGGGACTAGCGGAACAAGAGACCCAGTACTTC
v_call: TRBV7-2; clone_size: -; j_call: TRBJ2-7; d_call: TRBD2; cdr3_aa: CASSLAQLVLAGVREQYF; cdr3_nt: TGTGCCAGCAGCTTAGCGCAATTAGTACTAGCGGGGGTGCGGGAGCAGTACTTC
v_call: TRBV7-6; clone_size: -; j_call: TRBJ2-5; d_call: TRBD2; cdr3_aa: CASSLGLTSGGPQSQKTQYF; cdr3_nt: TGTGCCAGCAGCTTAGGGTTGACTAGCGGGGGGCCACAGTCCCAGAAGACCCAGTACTTC
v_call: TRBV27; clone_size: -; j_call: TRBJ1-1; d_call: -; cdr3_aa: CASSLTTRSGTEAFF; cdr3_nt: TGTGCCAGCAGTTTAACGACCCGGTCCGGGACTGAAGCTTTCTTT
v_call: TRBV21-1; clone_size: few; j_call: TRBJ2-7; d_call: -; cdr3_aa: CASSNGFPYEQYF; cdr3_nt: TGTGCCAGCAGCAACGGGTTCCCCTACGAGCAGTACTTC
v_call: TRBV5-6; clone_size: few; j_call: TRBJ2-5; d_call: -; cdr3_aa: CASSFPGRETQYF; cdr3_nt: TGTGCCAGCAGCTTTCCAGGTCGGGAGACCCAGTACTTC
v_call: TRBV2; clone_size: -; j_call: TRBJ2-2; d_call: TRBD1; cdr3_aa: CASSPRTGRTGELFF; cdr3_nt: TGTGCCAGCAGCCCAAGGACAGGGCGTACCGGGGAGCTGTTTTTT
v_call: TRBV5-1; clone_size: -; j_call: TRBJ2-7; d_call: TRBD2; cdr3_aa: CASSRSSGGGYEQYF; cdr3_nt: TGCGCCAGCAGCCGCTCCAGCGGGGGTGGCTACGAGCAGTACTTC
v_call: TRBV9; clone_size: -; j_call: TRBJ1-5; d_call: -; cdr3_aa: CASSPEDSNQPQHF; cdr3_nt: TGTGCCAGCAGCCCGGAGGATAGCAATCAGCCCCAGCATTTT
v_call: TRBV15; clone_size: -; j_call: TRBJ2-5; d_call: -; cdr3_aa: CATSRSESETQYF; cdr3_nt: TGTGCCACCAGCAGGTCTGAGTCAGAGACCCAGTACTTC
v_call: TRBV12-5; clone_size: -; j_call: TRBJ2-4; d_call: TRBD1; cdr3_aa: CASASPWQGENIQYF; cdr3_nt: TGTGCTAGTGCCTCCCCATGGCAGGGGGAAAACATTCAGTACTTC
v_call: TRBV6-1; clone_size: -; j_call: TRBJ1-5; d_call: -; cdr3_aa: CASSATGFQPQHF; cdr3_nt: TGTGCCAGCAGCGCGACAGGATTTCAGCCCCAGCATTTT
v_call: TRBV6-5; clone_size: once; j_call: TRBJ1-1; d_call: -; cdr3_aa: CASSFGGTNTEAFF; cdr3_nt: TGTGCCAGCAGTTTCGGGGGGACGAACACTGAAGCTTTCTTT
v_call: TRBV5-1; clone_size: once; j_call: TRBJ2-7; d_call: TRBD1; cdr3_aa: CASSPRDRGYEQYF; cdr3_nt: TGCGCCAGCAGCCCCCGGGACAGGGGTTACGAGCAGTACTTC
v_call: TRBV5-8; clone_size: -; j_call: TRBJ2-7; d_call: TRBD1; cdr3_aa: CASRFTGAPSYEQYF; cdr3_nt: TGTGCCAGCAGATTCACAGGGGCCCCGTCCTACGAGCAGTACTTC
v_call: TRBV7-9; clone_size: few; j_call: TRBJ2-7; d_call: -; cdr3_aa: CASGLSGDRYEQYF; cdr3_nt: TGTGCCAGCGGGCTTTCGGGGGACCGCTACGAGCAGTACTTC
v_call: TRBV19; clone_size: -; j_call: TRBJ2-2; d_call: TRBD1; cdr3_aa: CASSIDGGQGRIGELFF; cdr3_nt: TGTGCCAGTAGTATAGACGGGGGACAGGGGAGAATCGGGGAGCTGTTTTTT